The rows below give T cell receptor beta chains drawn from one sample of a study of CD8 T cells in Susac syndrome. TCRdb re-derived calls from the immunoSEQ multiplex PCR reads in MiXCR, one entry per CDR3 protein. The sample has about 130,000 distinct CDR3 sequences, under 95% seen once. The sequenced material came from CD8+ T cells from PBMCs. The receptors were sampled from a human donor with multiple sclerosis. Both conserved end residues are part of each CDR3. D genes are given only for firm matches. A row's size may be missing; if present it is once, few, many or a size class.

d_gene	abundance	v_gene	j_gene	CDR3nt	CDR3aa
TRBD1	-	TRBV5-6	TRBJ2-4	TGTGCCAGCAGCTTGGGAGGGGGCCTCGGCAAAAACATTCAGTACTTC	CASSLGGGLGKNIQYF
-	once	TRBV2	TRBJ2-5	TGTGCCATGACCGCCCCGACAGGACCCCAAGAGACCCAGTACTTC	CAMTAPTGPQETQYF
-	-	TRBV6-2/TRBV6-3	TRBJ2-7	TGTGCCAGCAGTTACCTTTTCGACGAGCAGTACTTC	CASSYLFDEQYF
-	-	TRBV5-6	TRBJ2-2	TGTGCCAGCAGCTCCCCAAGGACTTACACCGGGGAGCTGTTTTTT	CASSSPRTYTGELFF
TRBD2	-	TRBV6-5	TRBJ2-2	TGTGCCAGCAGTTACACTAGCGAAAACACCGGGGAGCTGTTTTTT	CASSYTSENTGELFF
TRBD1	-	TRBV7-9	TRBJ1-1	TGTGCCAGCAGCTCAAGGGACAGGACTAACACTGAAGCTTTCTTT	CASSSRDRTNTEAFF
-	-	TRBV2	TRBJ2-7	TGTGCCACCAAGTGGGCAGACCCCTACGAGCAGTACTTC	CATKWADPYEQYF
TRBD1	-	TRBV10-3	TRBJ2-7	TGTGCCATCAGTATTTCAGGGGGTGGCTACGAGCAGTACTTC	CAISISGGGYEQYF
TRBD1	-	TRBV20-1	TRBJ2-2	TGCAGTGCTGCCGACTTTTCTGGAGCCTTTTCACAGGGGATGAACACCGGGGAGCTGTTTTTT	CSAADFSGAFSQGMNTGELFF
-	-	TRBV6-5	TRBJ2-5	TGTGCCAGCAGTTACGGAGTGCCAGAGACCCAGTACTTC	CASSYGVPETQYF
-	-	TRBV27	TRBJ2-6	TGTGCCAGCAGATTTACTGGGGCCAACGTCCTGACTTTC	CASRFTGANVLTF
-	once	TRBV18	TRBJ2-5	TGTGCCAGCTCACCACCGTACCAAGAGACCCAGTACTTC	CASSPPYQETQYF
-	once	TRBV6-1	TRBJ1-1	TGTGCCAGCCCTAGGGACACTGAAGCTTTCTTT	CASPRDTEAFF
-	-	TRBV18	TRBJ1-1	TGTGCCAGCTCACCAAGGGGTGTTGAAGCTTTCTTT	CASSPRGVEAFF
TRBD1	-	TRBV29-1	TRBJ1-1	TGCAGCCTAGGGGACTATACAGGGGCTGAAGCTTTCTTT	CSLGDYTGAEAFF
-	-	TRBV6-2/TRBV6-3	TRBJ2-1	TGTGCCAGCAGTTACTCGAAGGACTGGGGATTCGATGAGCAGTTCTTC	CASSYSKDWGFDEQFF
-	-	TRBV4-2	TRBJ2-3	TGTGCCAGCAGCCAAGAGACAGACCAGGATACGCAGTATTTT	CASSQETDQDTQYF
-	-	TRBV12-3/TRBV12-4	TRBJ2-3	TGTGCCAGCAGTTTGTTGGTCACCCACACAGATACGCAGTATTTT	CASSLLVTHTDTQYF
TRBD2	-	TRBV19	TRBJ2-3	TGTGCCAGTAGTTTCCTAGCGGGAGGGACCACAGATACGCAGTATTTT	CASSFLAGGTTDTQYF
-	-	TRBV7-9	TRBJ2-2	TGTGCCAGCTCACTCGGGGGGAACACCGGGGAGCTGTTTTTT	CASSLGGNTGELFF
TRBD2	-	TRBV11-2	TRBJ2-1	TGTGCCAGCAGAGCTTATGGGACTAGGGACAATGAGCAGTTCTTC	CASRAYGTRDNEQFF
-	-	TRBV5-1	TRBJ2-5	TGCGCCAGCAGCGTCCACCGGGACGCCGTACAAGAGACCCAGTACTTC	CASSVHRDAVQETQYF
-	-	TRBV6-1	TRBJ2-5	TGTGCCAGCCGAGAAGCGGGACAGGCCTACGGGGAGACCCAGTACTTC	CASREAGQAYGETQYF
-	-	TRBV3-1	TRBJ2-5	TGTGCCAGCAGCCTCGATCCAGATGGGGAGACCCAGTACTTC	CASSLDPDGETQYF
-	-	TRBV6-5	TRBJ2-3	TGTGCCAGCAGTAACTACGAACTGAGGGTTAGCACAGATACGCAGTATTTT	CASSNYELRVSTDTQYF
-	-	TRBV27	TRBJ2-2	TGTGCCAGCAGCCACAGGGTGGACACCGGGGAGCTGTTTTTT	CASSHRVDTGELFF
-	-	TRBV4-1	TRBJ1-3	TGCGCCAGCCGGTATGGAAACACCATATATTTT	CASRYGNTIYF
-	-	TRBV6-4	TRBJ2-1	TGTGCCAGCAGTGAACGGTCCGGCACTCACAATGAGCAGTTCTTC	CASSERSGTHNEQFF
TRBD1	once	TRBV12-3/TRBV12-4	TRBJ2-7	TGTGCCAGCAGTAGGACAGGGGAGGTCGAGCAGTACTTC	CASSRTGEVEQYF
-	-	TRBV29-1	TRBJ1-2	TGCAGCGTTGATCTAGGCACCCCAACGGATGGCTACACCTTC	CSVDLGTPTDGYTF
TRBD2	few	TRBV24-1	TRBJ2-1	TGTGCCACCAGGGGTAGCGGGGGAAATGAGCAGTTCTTC	CATRGSGGNEQFF
-	-	TRBV29-1	TRBJ1-2	TGCAGCGCCGTGGTGGGGGGTGGAGGCTACACCTTC	CSAVVGGGGYTF
-	-	TRBV5-4	TRBJ1-1	TGTGCCAGCAGCGTGGGAGTTATGAACACTGAAGCTTTCTTT	CASSVGVMNTEAFF
TRBD1	-	TRBV20-1	TRBJ1-2	TGCAGTGCTAGAGATTTGGACAGGGGACCGACTAACTATGGCTACACCTTC	CSARDLDRGPTNYGYTF
-	-	TRBV2	TRBJ1-2	TGTGCCTCCGATGGGGGGGATGGCTACACCTTC	CASDGGDGYTF
-	-	TRBV7-9	TRBJ1-1	TGTGCCAGCCGTTATGGGGGGCTCGAAGCTTTCTTT	CASRYGGLEAFF